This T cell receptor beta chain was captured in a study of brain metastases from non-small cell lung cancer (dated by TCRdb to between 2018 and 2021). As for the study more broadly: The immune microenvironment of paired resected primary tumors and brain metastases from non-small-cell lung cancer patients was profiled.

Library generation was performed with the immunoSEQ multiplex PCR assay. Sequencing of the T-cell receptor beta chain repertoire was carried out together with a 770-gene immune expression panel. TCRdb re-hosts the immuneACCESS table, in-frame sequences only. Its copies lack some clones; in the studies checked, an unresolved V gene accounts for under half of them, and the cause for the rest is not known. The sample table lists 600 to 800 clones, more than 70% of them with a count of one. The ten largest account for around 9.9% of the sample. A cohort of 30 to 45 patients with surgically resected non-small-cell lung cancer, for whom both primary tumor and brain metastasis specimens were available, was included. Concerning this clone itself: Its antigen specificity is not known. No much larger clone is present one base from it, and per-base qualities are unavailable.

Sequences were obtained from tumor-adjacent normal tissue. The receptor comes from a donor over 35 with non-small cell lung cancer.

This receptor has the CDR3 CSVVGERGEQYF. The sequenced DNA: TGCAGCGTTGTAGGGGAAAGGGGCGAGCAGTACTTC. This receptor chain uses TRBV29-1 and TRBJ2-7; the D segment could be TRBD1, given 5 matching bases. Taken from the germline V gene, the CDR1 and CDR2 loops are SQVTM and ANQGSEA. A distance of 13 bases separates the germline ends of V and J, which lose 4 bases and 6 bases respectively. From the cysteine through the phenylalanine, the CDR3 covers 12 amino acids. This entry keeps only the CDR3 DNA: 36 bases, framed from base 1.